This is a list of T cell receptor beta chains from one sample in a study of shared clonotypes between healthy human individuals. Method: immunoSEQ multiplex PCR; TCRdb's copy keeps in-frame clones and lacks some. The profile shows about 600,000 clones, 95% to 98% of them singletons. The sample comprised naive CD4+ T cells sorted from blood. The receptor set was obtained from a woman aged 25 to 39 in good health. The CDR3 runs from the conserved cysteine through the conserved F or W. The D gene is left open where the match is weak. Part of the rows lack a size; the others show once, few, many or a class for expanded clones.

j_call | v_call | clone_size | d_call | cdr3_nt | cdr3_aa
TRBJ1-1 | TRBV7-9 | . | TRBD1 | TGTGCCAGCAGGACTCCCGGGACAGGAATGAACACTGAAGCTTTCTTT | CASRTPGTGMNTEAFF
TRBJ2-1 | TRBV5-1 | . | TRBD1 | TGCGCCAGCAGCTTCCCGACAGGGCACGCCTACAATGAGCAGTTCTTC | CASSFPTGHAYNEQFF
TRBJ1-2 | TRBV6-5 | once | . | TGTGCCAGCAGTTACGACCCCACGGGGGGTGGCTACACCTTC | CASSYDPTGGGYTF
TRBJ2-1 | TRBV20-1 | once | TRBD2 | TGCAGTGCTAGAGAATGGGGACTACAGTTCTTC | CSAREWGLQFF
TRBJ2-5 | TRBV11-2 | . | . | TGTGCCAGCAGCTTACCCCGGGGGTACCAAGAGACCCAGTACTTC | CASSLPRGYQETQYF
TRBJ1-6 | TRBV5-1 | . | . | TGCGCCAGCAGCTTGGGGCAGGGTGTGAATTCACCCCTCCACTTT | CASSLGQGVNSPLHF
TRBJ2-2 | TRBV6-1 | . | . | TGTGCCAGCAGTCGCCGATACGTTAGGGAGCTGTTTTTT | CASSRRYVRELFF
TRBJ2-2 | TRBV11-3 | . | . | TGTGCCAGCAGCTCGAACCCCGGGGAGCTGTTTTTT | CASSSNPGELFF
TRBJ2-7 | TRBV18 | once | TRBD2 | TGTGCCAGCTCACCAATAGCGGGATCAACCTACGAGCAGTACTTC | CASSPIAGSTYEQYF
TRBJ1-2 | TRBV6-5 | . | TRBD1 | TGTGCCAGCAGTTGGTTACAGGGGAGGGATGGCTACACCTTC | CASSWLQGRDGYTF
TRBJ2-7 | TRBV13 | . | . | TGTGCCAGCAGGAAGAGCCTCCGATCCGAGCAGTACTTC | CASRKSLRSEQYF
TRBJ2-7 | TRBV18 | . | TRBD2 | TGTGCCAGCTCACCACCGACCGGGACAGGGACTAGCGGCAGCTCCTACGAGCAGTACTTC | CASSPPTGTGTSGSSYEQYF
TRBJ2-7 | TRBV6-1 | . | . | TGTGCCAGCAGTACCTGGGGGGTCGGCGAATACGAGCAGTACTTC | CASSTWGVGEYEQYF
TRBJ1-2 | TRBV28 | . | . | TGTGCCAGCAGTTTAGGATCAGGGGCCCCTTATGGCTACACCTTC | CASSLGSGAPYGYTF
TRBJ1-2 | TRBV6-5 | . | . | TGTGCCAGCAGTTATGTGAACCGGCCAGCCCTTGATGGCTACACCTTC | CASSYVNRPALDGYTF
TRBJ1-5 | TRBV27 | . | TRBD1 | TGTGCCAGCAGTGTATTAGGGACAGGGGTTCCTTGGAGCAATCAGCCCCAGCATTTT | CASSVLGTGVPWSNQPQHF
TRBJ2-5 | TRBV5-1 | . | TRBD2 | TGCGCCAGCAGCTTCGAGACTAGCGGGAATGAGCAGTACTTC | CASSFETSGNEQYF
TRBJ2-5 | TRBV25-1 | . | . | TGTGCCAGCAGTCCACCGCTTAGCGGACGGCAAGAGACCCAGTACTTC | CASSPPLSGRQETQYF
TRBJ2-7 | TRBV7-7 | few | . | TGTGCCAGCAGCCCGGGGACATCAAACGAGCAGTACTTC | CASSPGTSNEQYF
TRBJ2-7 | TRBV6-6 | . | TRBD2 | TGTGCCAGCAGGCTCGATGGGACTAGCGGGACCTACGAGCAGTACTTC | CASRLDGTSGTYEQYF
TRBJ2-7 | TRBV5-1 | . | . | TGCGCCAGCAGCCCTCGGGACGGCAGCTACGAGCAGTACTTC | CASSPRDGSYEQYF
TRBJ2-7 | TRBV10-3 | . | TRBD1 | TGTGCCATCAGTACAACGGGACAGACCTACGAGCAGTACTTC | CAISTTGQTYEQYF
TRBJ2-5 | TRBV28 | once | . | TGTGCCAGCAGTTTAAGCCCCCCAGCCCAAGAGACCCAGTACTTC | CASSLSPPAQETQYF
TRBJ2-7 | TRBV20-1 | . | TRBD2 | TGCAGTGCCGGACTAGCGTACGAGCAGTACTTC | CSAGLAYEQYF
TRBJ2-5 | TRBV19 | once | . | TGTGCCACTGGACGGGCAGAGACCCAGTACTTC | CATGRAETQYF
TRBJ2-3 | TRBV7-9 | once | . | TGTGCCAGCAGCTTAGGGGTAGGGGCAGATACGCAGTATTTT | CASSLGVGADTQYF
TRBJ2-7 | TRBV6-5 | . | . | TGTGCCAGCAGTTACTCGTGGGACACCTCCTACGAGCAGTACTTC | CASSYSWDTSYEQYF